In its sample, the clone carrying this T cell receptor beta chain was seen a few times. This sample was included in a study of T-cell reconstitution after alpha-beta-depleted transplantation in children. Construction of the TCRbeta library involved unique molecular identifiers. TCRdb reprocessed the PCR reads with MiXCR, giving one entry per CDR3 protein. The data show some 490,000 distinct CDR3 sequences, around 12% seen once. This CDR3 comprises 14 residues. V was clipped by 2 bases and J by 6 bases; unmatched bases: 2. This chain joins TRBV12-3 or TRBV12-4 and TRBJ2-1, with TRBD1 matching 9 bases. The TCR sequence derives from a human donor who donated a stem cell graft to a child with combined immunodeficiency. The sequencing used PBMCs from the stem cell graft donor, collected from the stem cell graft. The CDR3 spells CASSLTGGINEQFF. In DNA, the CDR3 is TGTGCCAGCAGTTTAACAGGGGGCATCAATGAGCAGTTCTTC.